The 16 T cell receptor beta chains below were found in one sample sequenced in a study of identical twins. TCRdb fed the 5' RACE reads into MiXCR, producing one record per CDR3 protein. Of 350,000 to 400,000 distinct CDR3 sequences listed, approximately 10% are singletons. The sample consisted of naive T cells sorted from blood. The receptors come from a woman in her fifties or sixties in good health.

This clonotype has ten or more counts. The gene calls are TRBV29-1 and TRBJ2-7; TRBD1 or TRBD2 may be the D gene (5 bases each). The CDR3 contains 13 residues. V was pared by 5 bases and J by 0 bases, with 11 bases between. CDR1 SQVTM and CDR2 ANQGSEA come from the germline V gene. CDR3 sequence: CSVRGDSSYEQYF. DNA of the CDR3: TGCAGCGTTCGGGGTGACAGCTCCTACGAGCAGTACTTC.

V and J are TRBV12-3 or TRBV12-4 and TRBJ2-7; D gene ambiguous. Trimming removed 6 bases from V and 1 base from J, with 19 bases in between. This CDR3 is 16 amino acids long. DNA for the CDR3: TGTGCCAGCAGCCCCCAAAGTAGCATAGGTTCCTACGAGCAGTACTTC. It yields the protein CASSPQSSIGSYEQYF.

The sample holds many counts of this clonotype. This sequence joins TRBV7-9 and TRBJ1-1; D is uncertain. The CDR3 covers 12 residues. V shed 5 bases and J shed 4 bases, with 8 bases lying between them. The germline V gene has CDR1 SEHNR and CDR2 FQNEAQ (reference sequence). CDR3 residues: CASSISGTEAFF. Here the CDR3 DNA reads TGTGCCAGCAGCATTAGTGGCACTGAAGCTTTCTTT.

This clonotype occurred many times. V usage is TRBV28 and J usage is TRBJ2-5, with D possibly being TRBD2 (6 bases). V was pared by 6 bases and J by 3 bases, with 23 bases between. Germline values: CDR1 MDHEN, CDR2 SYDVKM. The CDR3 covers 17 residues. The CDR3 region has the DNA TGTGCCAGCAGCTCAGCCGCTGGGACTGCCAATGAAGAGACCCAGTACTTC. As protein: CASSSAAGTANEETQYF.

The sample holds a few counts of this clonotype. The chain couples TRBV29-1 to TRBJ1-2; D remains ambiguous. V gave up 8 bases and J gave up 2 bases, with 15 bases separating them. Germline values: CDR1 SQVTM, CDR2 ANQGSEA. CDR3 length equals 13 residues. The CDR3 DNA sequence: TGCAGCATTAAAGGCGGCCAAAACTATGGCTACACCTTC. Protein sequence: CSIKGGQNYGYTF.

This clonotype was counted ten times or more. The CDR3, as DNA: TGCAGTCTCCGGTCCGGAGGACTCAATGAGCAGTTCTTC. It translates to CSLRSGGLNEQFF. The chain employs TRBV20-1 and TRBJ2-1, with D possibly TRBD2 on 5 matching bases. The germline CDR1 and CDR2 sequences are DFQATT and SNEGSKA (reference sequence). The CDR3 contains 13 residues. V lost 8 bases and J lost 6, with 17 bases in between.

This clonotype was seen many times. V and J are TRBV6-4 and TRBJ1-2; 10 nucleotides agree with TRBD1. J lost 0 bases, V lost 7 bases, and 8 bases had no gene match. Germline V gene sequence: CDR1 MRHNA, CDR2 SNTAGT. CDR3 length: 16 residues. In DNA form, the CDR3 reads TGTGCCAGCATGGGAGACAGGGGGCTGCCTAACTATGGCTACACCTTC. Amino acids: CASMGDRGLPNYGYTF.

The rearrangement uses TRBV12-3 or TRBV12-4 and TRBJ2-3; D might be TRBD2 (5 bases). The CDR3 contains 15 residues. V was trimmed by 1 base and J by 0 bases, leaving 8 bases between them. Here the CDR3 DNA reads TGTGCCAGCAGTTTAGTGTCGGGGAGCACAGATACGCAGTATTTT. Protein: CASSLVSGSTDTQYF.

This clonotype was counted only a few times. The chain has TRBV29-1 and TRBJ2-2; TRBD2 matches 7 bases. The V segment lost 6 bases and the J segment 3 bases; nucleotides outside the gene matches: 10. CDR3 length: 15 amino acids. CDR1 is SQVTM, CDR2 ANQGSEA, per germline. The CDR3 sequence is CSVDGEGHYTGELFF. In DNA, the CDR3 is TGCAGCGTGGACGGGGAGGGTCACTACACCGGGGAGCTGTTTTTT.

This clonotype was recorded at least ten times. The J gene is TRBJ1-1, the V gene TRBV5-1, with unresolved D. The CDR3 length is 14 residues. Trimming cost V 5 bases and J 0 bases, with 11 bases left between them. From germline, CDR1 is SGHRS and CDR2 YFSETQ. The DNA for the CDR3 is TGCGCCAGCAGTACAGAGGTGTTGAACACTGAAGCTTTCTTT. Amino acids: CASSTEVLNTEAFF.

The V call is TRBV12-3 or TRBV12-4, the J call TRBJ1-5; D not resolved. CDR3 size: 14 residues. Trimming took 6 bases from V and 4 from J, leaving 13 bases between them. The CDR3 bases are TGTGCCAGCAGATCGGAGATAGTTAATCAGCCCCAGCATTTT. Translating it yields CASRSEIVNQPQHF.

This clonotype came up a few times. This sequence joins TRBV12-5 and TRBJ2-2; D may match TRBD1 or TRBD2 (6 bases each). Germline V gene lookup returns CDR1 LGHNT and CDR2 FRNRAP. The V end was cut by 6 bases, the J end by 2 bases, with 13 bases between. The CDR3 extends over 15 amino acids. The CDR3 sequence is CASGEGGSNTGELFF. In nucleotides, the CDR3 is TGTGCTAGTGGAGAAGGGGGGAGTAACACCGGGGAGCTGTTTTTT.

V usage is TRBV29-1 and J usage is TRBJ2-1, with 10 bases that match TRBD2. V was clipped by 1 base and J by 5 bases; unmatched bases: 8. The CDR3 is 16 amino acids. The germline CDR1 and CDR2 sequences are SQVTM and ANQGSEA. The CDR3 nucleotides are TGCAGCGTTGAAGGGGGTCTAGCGGGAGCCCACAATGAGCAGTTCTTC. This sequence encodes CSVEGGLAGAHNEQFF.

This clonotype came up a few times. The chain uses TRBV16 and TRBJ1-1, with 11 bases aligning to TRBD1. The CDR3 spans 15 residues. The V segment lost 0 bases and the J segment 4 bases; nucleotides outside the gene matches: 1. Germline assignment: CDR1 KGHSY and CDR2 FQNENV. The CDR3 is CASSQSGTGGTEAFF. The CDR3 DNA sequence: TGTGCCAGCAGCCAATCGGGGACAGGGGGCACTGAAGCTTTCTTT.

This clonotype was picked up many times. The chain carries TRBV2 and TRBJ2-7; possibly TRBD1 for D (7 bases). CDR3 size: 13 residues. The V end lost 6 bases, the J end lost 6 bases, and 15 bases lay between the germline ends. Per germline, CDR1 SNHLY and CDR2 FYNNEI. DNA for the CDR3: TGTGCCAGCAGACGCGGGACAGCCCTCGAGCAGTACTTC. Translated: CASRRGTALEQYF. The full variable domain, with the rest looked up from reference TRBV2 and TRBJ2-7, is EPEVTQTPSHQVTQMGQEVILRCVPISNHLYFYWYRQILGQKVEFLVSFYNNEISEKSEIFDDQFSVERPDGSNFTLKIRSTKLEDSAMYFCASRRGTALEQYFGPGTRLTVT.

This clonotype was detected only a few times. The chain employs TRBV12-3 or TRBV12-4 and TRBJ1-1; tentatively, D is TRBD1 (5 bases). The V end lost 0 bases, the J end lost 4 bases, and 12 bases lay between the germline ends. This CDR3 has 15 amino acids. This chain's CDR3 is CASSLALGARTEAFF. In DNA form, the CDR3 reads TGTGCCAGCAGTTTAGCGCTAGGGGCCCGCACTGAAGCTTTCTTT.